The next 31 T cell receptor beta chains were all read from a single sample in a study of blood T cells in healthy people across ages. Through a sample-barcoded 5' primer and a J-beta primer mix, a second PCR was run for about 6 to 11 cycles. TCRdb itself ran the 5' RACE reads through MiXCR, one entry per CDR3 protein. The sample lists 2 million or so distinct CDR3 sequences; around 48% were seen once. What was sequenced was blood. The receptors were sampled from a woman aged 40 to 55 in good health.

The chain joins TRBV20-1 to TRBJ1-1; D is perhaps TRBD1 (5 bases). V lost 6 bases and J 3 bases, leaving 20 bases between the germline ends. Germline CDR1 and CDR2: DFQATT and SNEGSKA (reference sequence). The CDR3 has 15 residues. The CDR3 spells CSALRLGLGHTEAFF. The DNA of the CDR3 is TGCAGTGCCCTTAGATTGGGACTCGGGCACACTGAAGCTTTCTTT.

This clonotype was picked up one time. The chain combines TRBV18 with TRBJ1-2; no clear D. The CDR3 sequence is 17 residues long. Trimming pared 2 bases from V and 5 bases from J, leaving 21 bases between. The V gene's germline CDR1 is KGHSH and CDR2 LQKENI. The CDR3 region has the DNA TGTGCCAGCTCACCATCTACGTCCCCAGCCGGAGGGTATGGCTACACCTTC. The encoded protein is CASSPSTSPAGGYGYTF. The whole variable domain, remainder taken from reference TRBV18 and TRBJ1-2, is NAGVMQNPRHLVRRRGQEARLRCSPMKGHSHVYWYRQLPEEGLKFMVYLQKENIIDESGMPKERFSAEFPKEGPSILRIQQVVRGDSAAYFCASSPSTSPAGGYGYTFGSGTRLTVV.

The J gene is TRBJ1-2, the V gene TRBV7-8; TRBD1 aligns across 8 bases. Unmatched junction bases numbered 6, after V lost 4 bases and J lost 5 bases. The germline CDR1 and CDR2 sequences are SGHVS and FQNEAQ. The CDR3 runs to 14 residues. The CDR3: CASSSGQGEYGYTF. The CDR3 nucleotides read TGTGCCAGCAGCTCAGGACAGGGTGAATATGGCTACACCTTC.

The V gene is TRBV6-5, the J gene TRBJ2-2; D ambiguous. CDR3 length: 14 amino acids. Germline CDR1 is MNHEY and CDR2 is SVGAGI. Trimming left V 2 bases short and J 5 bases short, with 9 bases between. The CDR3 loop reads CASSYVGQTGELFF. The CDR3 DNA reads as TGTGCCAGCAGTTACGTGGGTCAAACCGGGGAGCTGTTTTTT.

Comment on this clonotype: An end of the junction does not agree with germline; a read error may underlie this. This sequence joins TRBV7-2 and TRBJ1-1; 8 bases match TRBD1. CDR1 and CDR2 (germline): SGHTA, FQGNSA. The CDR3 is 15 amino acids. The CDR3 nucleotides are TGTGCCAGCAGCTTAGGGTCGGCCCAACAGGGGGAAGCTTTTTTT. It is translated as CASSLGSAQQGEAFF.

In its sample, this clonotype was seen a few times. V gene TRBV20-1 combines with J gene TRBJ2-1; D gene uncertain. The CDR3 spans 12 residues. Germline CDR1 reads DFQATT; CDR2 reads SNEGSKA (reference sequence). Trimming shortened V by 4 bases and J by 6 bases, and 10 bases separated the two germline ends. The DNA for the CDR3 is TGCAGTGCTATAGACCGGGCCAATGAGCAGTTCTTC. This sequence encodes CSAIDRANEQFF.

This clonotype was seen only a few times. The V call is TRBV6-6, the J call TRBJ2-7; D is possibly TRBD1 (6 bases). Trimming stripped 5 bases from V and 0 bases from J, with 14 bases between. Germline CDR1 MNHNY, CDR2 SVGAGI (reference sequence). The CDR3 has 15 residues. CDR3 in DNA: TGTGCCAGCAGTGCCGGGACATGGGCCTCCTACGAGCAGTACTTC. It translates to CASSAGTWASYEQYF.

The chain carries TRBV7-2 and TRBJ1-2; the D gene is possibly TRBD1 (5 bases). This CDR3 comprises 14 residues. Trimming took off 1 base at V and 8 bases at J, with 14 bases between the two ends. The germline V gene has CDR1 SGHTA and CDR2 FQGNSA. This CDR3 reads CASSLVGAGRGYTF. The CDR3 DNA follows: TGTGCCAGCAGCTTAGTCGGGGCTGGGAGGGGCTACACCTTC.

In DNA, the CDR3 is TGCAGTGCCACAGGACACAATCAAGAGACCCAGTACTTC. The encoded protein is CSATGHNQETQYF. V usage is TRBV20-1 and J usage is TRBJ2-5; a weak D match, TRBD1 (5 bases). The CDR3 is made up of 13 amino acids. Trimming took 6 bases from V and 2 from J, leaving 13 bases between them. Germline values: CDR1 DFQATT, CDR2 SNEGSKA (reference sequence).

This clonotype was recorded only once. One end of the junction varies from germline; a read error may be responsible. The chain uses TRBV9 and TRBJ2-3; 10 bases line up with TRBD2. Germline V gene lookup returns CDR1 SGDLS and CDR2 YYNGEE. The CDR3 is made up of 15 amino acids. CDR3 sequence reads: CANSERGGRTDTQYF. Written as DNA, the CDR3 is TGTGCCAACAGCGAGCGGGGGGGACGCACAGATACGCAGTATTTT.

The chain joins TRBV6-2 or TRBV6-3 to TRBJ2-1; 9 nucleotides align to TRBD2. V lost 0 bases, J lost 5 bases, and 20 bases stayed unmatched. CDR3 length equals 21 residues. Germline lookup yields CDR1 MNHEY and CDR2 SVGEGT. The CDR3 DNA sequence: TGTGCCAGCAGTTACTCTCCTGGGAGGGCTAGCGGGGCGAGACGGAACAATGAGCAGTTCTTC. This sequence encodes CASSYSPGRASGARRNNEQFF.

Notes on this clonotype: Mismatch with germline at one junction end may stem from a read error. V usage is TRBV14 and J usage is TRBJ1-2; D gene uncertain. Germline V lookup: CDR1 SGHDN, CDR2 FVKESK. CDR3 length equals 13 residues. CDR3 loop: CACSQGRSYGYTF. The CDR3 nucleotides read TGTGCCTGCAGCCAAGGGCGTAGCTATGGCTACACCTTC.

This chain links TRBV6-5 with TRBJ1-2, with D possibly being TRBD1 (5 bases). From germline, CDR1 is MNHEY and CDR2 SVGAGI. V lost 5 bases to trimming and J lost 4 bases, with 11 bases between them. This CDR3 is built from 13 residues. This CDR3 reads CASSQTAVYGYTF. CDR3 bases: TGTGCCAGCAGTCAGACAGCGGTCTATGGCTACACCTTC.

The chain uses TRBV6-2 or TRBV6-3 and TRBJ2-1; 16 nucleotides match TRBD2. Germline CDR1 is MNHEY and CDR2 is SVGEGT. The CDR3 covers 21 residues. The V and J ends lost 0 bases and 7 bases, in that order; junction bases with no gene match: 15. This CDR3 reads CASSYSTSGTSGGARRNEQFF. The CDR3 DNA follows: TGTGCCAGCAGTTACTCCACCTCCGGGACTAGCGGGGGGGCGAGGAGGAATGAGCAGTTCTTC.

The chain carries TRBV7-2 and TRBJ1-5, with no clear D. Trimming removed 3 bases from V and 3 bases from J, with 9 bases in between. From germline, CDR1 is SGHTA and CDR2 FQGNSA. The CDR3 is made up of 14 amino acids. CDR3 nucleotides: TGTGCCAGCAGCTTCTCAAGGGCCAATCAGCCCCAGCATTTT. The encoded protein is CASSFSRANQPQHF.

The chain employs TRBV9 and TRBJ1-2; D uncertain. Germline lookup yields CDR1 SGDLS and CDR2 YYNGEE. Trimming left V 6 bases short and J 8 bases short, with 17 bases between. There are 13 residues in the CDR3. CDR3 in DNA: TGTGCCAGCACCCCCCCCGGTCAGCGGGGCTACACCTTC. This codes for CASTPPGQRGYTF.

The chain uses TRBV20-1 and TRBJ2-3, with TRBD2 identical over 14 bases. The CDR3 contains 14 residues. V gave up 6 bases and J gave up 7 bases; unmatched junction bases: 6. Germline V CDR1 and CDR2: DFQATT, SNEGSKA (reference sequence). CDR3 sequence: CSAGLAGGPNTQYF. DNA of the CDR3: TGCAGTGCCGGACTAGCGGGGGGACCAAATACGCAGTATTTT.

This clonotype was seen more than once but under ten times. The J gene is TRBJ2-5, the V gene TRBV7-2; TRBD1 agrees at 7 bases. The germline V gene encodes CDR1 SGHTA and CDR2 FQGNSA. CDR3 length: 15 residues. Trimming took 5 bases from V and 5 from J; bases not matched to a gene: 11. CDR3 loop: CASSARQGLMETQYF. In DNA form, the CDR3 reads TGTGCCAGCAGCGCACGACAGGGTTTGATGGAGACCCAGTACTTC. Together with reference TRBV7-2 and TRBJ2-5, the CDR3 gives the full variable domain: GAGVSQSPSNKVTEKGKDVELRCDPISGHTALYWYRQSLGQGLEFLIYFQGNSAPDKSGLPSDRFSAERTGGSVSTLTIQRTQQEDSAVYLCASSARQGLMETQYFGPGTRLLVL.

This clonotype was seen at least ten times. DNA of the CDR3: TGTGCCAGCAGTTACCGGGGGACAGGCTACACCTTC. Its translation: CASSYRGTGYTF. The J gene is TRBJ1-2, the V gene TRBV6-5; weak D call: TRBD1 (6 bases). CDR1 is MNHEY and CDR2 is SVGAGI in the germline V gene. This CDR3 contains 12 residues. Deletions cut 2 bases from V and 8 bases from J, with 9 bases between.

CDR3 DNA sequence: TGCAGTGCTAGAGTGGTCGCGTCCGGCTACACCTTC. Translated, it gives CSARVVASGYTF. The chain uses TRBV20-1 and TRBJ1-2; D unclear. The CDR3 sequence is 12 residues long. Between the trimmed V and J ends, which lost 1 base and 8 bases, there was a span of 11 bases. Germline CDR1 DFQATT, CDR2 SNEGSKA (reference sequence).

The V gene is TRBV7-9, the J gene TRBJ2-4; D is possibly TRBD1 (6 bases). The assigned J gene may be wrong: the sequence end matches TRBJ2-7 better. Germline V lookup: CDR1 SEHNR, CDR2 FQNEAQ (reference sequence). The CDR3 covers 17 residues. The CDR3 DNA follows: TGTGCCAGCAGCTTCCATAAACGGGACACCTCCTCCTACGAGCAGTACTTC. As protein: CASSFHKRDTSSYEQYF.

The V and J genes are TRBV12-3 or TRBV12-4 and TRBJ2-3, with TRBD2 identical over 11 bases. Trimming took 3 bases from V and 6 from J; bases not matched to a gene: 5. The CDR3 is 15 amino acids. As DNA, the CDR3 is TGTGCCAGCAGTTTTTCTAGCGGGGGGTCCGATACGCAGTATTTT. Its translation: CASSFSSGGSDTQYF.

In this sample, this clonotype turned up a few times. This chain joins TRBV5-1 and TRBJ2-3; D is uncertain. Germline V gene lookup returns CDR1 SGHRS and CDR2 YFSETQ. CDR3 length: 14 amino acids. Trimming left V 0 bases short and J 1 base short, with 6 bases between. DNA of the CDR3: TGCGCCAGCAGCTTGGTCTCCCGCACAGATACGCAGTATTTT. Its translation is CASSLVSRTDTQYF.

The V call is TRBV20-1, the J call TRBJ2-1; a possible D gene is TRBD1 (6 bases). Germline V gives CDR1 DFQATT, CDR2 SNEGSKA (reference sequence). V was clipped by 4 bases and J by 3 bases, with 13 bases between them. There are 14 residues in the CDR3. The CDR3 sequence is CSAIKDSNYNEQFF. The CDR3 region has the DNA TGCAGTGCTATAAAGGACAGTAACTACAATGAGCAGTTCTTC.

The V and J genes are TRBV20-1 and TRBJ1-2, with D maybe TRBD1 (6 bases). CDR1 is DFQATT, CDR2 SNEGSKA, per germline (reference sequence). This CDR3 comprises 13 residues. V lost 2 bases to trimming and J lost 4 bases, with 11 bases between them. CDR3 in DNA: TGCAGTGCTAGACAGGGGAGTCGCTATGGCTACACCTTC. Protein product: CSARQGSRYGYTF.

The sample holds a few counts of this clonotype. The V and J genes are TRBV7-2 and TRBJ2-5; D is tentatively TRBD1 or TRBD2 (5 bases each). V was shortened by 6 bases and J by 1 base, with 12 bases between the two germline ends. The CDR3 runs to 14 residues. CDR1 and CDR2 from the germline V gene are SGHTA and FQGNSA. DNA of the CDR3: TGTGCCAGCAGACTCTCCGGGGCCCAAGAGACCCAGTACTTC. Amino acids: CASRLSGAQETQYF.

The chain carries TRBV4-2 and TRBJ2-3, with TRBD1 matching over 8 bases. With 4 bases clipped from V and 1 base from J, the junction kept 7 bases outside the gene matches. The CDR3 spans 16 residues. Germline V gives CDR1 LGHNA, CDR2 YNFKEQ. The CDR3 sequence: CASSLRTGGRTDTQYF. For the CDR3, the DNA is TGTGCCAGCAGCCTAAGAACAGGGGGTCGCACAGATACGCAGTATTTT.

This CDR3 is CASSYVGSRDTEAFF. The CDR3 DNA follows: TGTGCCAGCAGTTATGTCGGGTCCCGGGACACTGAAGCTTTCTTT. The chain recombines TRBV6-5 with TRBJ1-1; D is unclear. The CDR3 spans 15 residues. Looked up from germline, CDR1 is MNHEY and CDR2 is SVGAGI. The V and J ends lost 3 bases and 3 bases respectively, with 14 bases between them.

V and J are TRBV6-2 or TRBV6-3 and TRBJ2-3, with D perhaps TRBD1 (6 bases). The V gene's germline CDR1 is MNHEY and CDR2 SVGEGT. The CDR3 is made up of 13 amino acids. Trimming stripped 2 bases from V and 9 bases from J, with 12 bases between. The chain's CDR3 is CASSYVQGRTQYF. CDR3 nucleotides: TGTGCCAGCAGTTACGTGCAGGGGCGAACGCAGTATTTT.

This clonotype occurred a few times. V usage is TRBV5-1 and J usage is TRBJ2-1, with 8 bases lining up with TRBD1. Germline CDR1 SGHRS, CDR2 YFSETQ. The trim removed 4 bases at V and 6 bases at J, leaving 9 bases unmatched. The CDR3 runs 15 residues. In DNA, the CDR3 is TGCGCCAGCAGCCCCGGACAGGGACGTGGCAATGAGCAGTTCTTC. It encodes CASSPGQGRGNEQFF.

The J gene is TRBJ2-7, the V gene TRBV7-2; a weak D match, TRBD1 (5 bases). In germline, CDR1 is SGHTA, CDR2 FQGNSA. V was pared by 5 bases and J by 4 bases, with 15 bases between. The CDR3 covers 14 residues. CDR3 nucleotide sequence: TGTGCCAGCAGCGATCAGGGTCCCCGTTACGAGCAGTACTTC. Its translation is CASSDQGPRYEQYF.